This is a list of T cell receptor beta chains from one sample in a study of T cells after yellow fever vaccination. MiXCR, run by TCRdb on the 5' RACE reads, gives a single entry per CDR3 protein. Among 280,000 or so distinct CDR3 sequences listed, around 8.6% were seen once. Sequences were derived from CD4+ T cells sorted from PBMCs, sampled 5 days after the yellow fever booster vaccination. These receptors came from a young man who received the YFV17D yellow fever vaccine. The CDR3 runs from the conserved cysteine through the conserved F or W. Each record gives: clone size, D gene, J gene, V gene, CDR3 DNA, CDR3 protein. D genes are given only for firm matches. Clone size is given for some rows only: seen once, a few or many times, or a class if the clone is expanded.

many,.,TRBJ1-1,TRBV29-1,TGCAGCGATAGGGTCAACACTGAAGCTTTCTTT,CSDRVNTEAFF
many,TRBD1,TRBJ1-3,TRBV7-9,TGTGCCAGCAGCCCGACACCAAGACAGGGGCCTGGAAACACCATATATTTT,CASSPTPRQGPGNTIYF
.,.,TRBJ2-5,TRBV20-1,TGCAGTGCTAGAGGCGTGATGTCGGGACGGCAAGAAGAGACCCAGTACTTC,CSARGVMSGRQEETQYF
.,.,TRBJ1-5,TRBV4-3,TGCGCCAGCAGCCAAGGGGCTCGGTATGATAGCAATCAGCCCCAGCATTTT,CASSQGARYDSNQPQHF
few,.,TRBJ2-6,TRBV5-6,TGTGCCAGCAGTCGCATCCCCGGCTCTGGGGCCAACGTCCTGACTTTC,CASSRIPGSGANVLTF
.,.,TRBJ2-5,TRBV7-2,TGTGCCAGCAGCTTAGCGAGGGATAGCGCCGAGACCCAGTACTTC,CASSLARDSAETQYF
few,.,TRBJ1-4,TRBV6-5,TGTGCCAGCAGCTCGGACACCCTTGGAGAAAAACTGTTTTTT,CASSSDTLGEKLFF
many,.,TRBJ1-4,TRBV27,TGTGCCAGCAGTTTAAGGGGGTTGTCTAATGAAAAACTGTTTTTT,CASSLRGLSNEKLFF
few,.,TRBJ2-5,TRBV20-1,TGCAGTGCTAGGGCGGTGGGCCGGTCTTGGGGAACCCAGTACTTC,CSARAVGRSWGTQYF
.,.,TRBJ2-1,TRBV4-3,TGCGCCAGCAGCCAAATCCAGTTTTACAATGAGCAGTTCTTC,CASSQIQFYNEQFF
few,TRBD1,TRBJ1-2,TRBV12-3/TRBV12-4,TGTGCCAGCAGTCCAGGGGGCCCTTTCAGCTACACCTTC,CASSPGGPFSYTF
.,.,TRBJ2-1,TRBV4-3,TGCGCCAGCAGCCCCCCTGGTAACAATGAGCAGTTCTTC,CASSPPGNNEQFF
few,.,TRBJ2-2,TRBV19,TGTGCCAGTAGTATATCTGCGAACACCGGGGAGCTGTTTTTT,CASSISANTGELFF
.,TRBD1,TRBJ1-1,TRBV7-9,TGTGCCAGCAGGATCGACAGGGTGGACACTGAAGCTTTCTTT,CASRIDRVDTEAFF
few,.,TRBJ2-7,TRBV18,TGTGCCAGCTCACCACTGGAGGGGGGGGACGAGCAGTACTTC,CASSPLEGGDEQYF
.,TRBD1,TRBJ2-3,TRBV9,TGTGCCAGCAGCGTCGACAGGGTCAGCACAGATACGCAGTATTTT,CASSVDRVSTDTQYF
few,TRBD2,TRBJ2-1,TRBV9,TGTGCCAGCAGCGGCGTAGCGGGGCACAATGAGCAGTTCTTC,CASSGVAGHNEQFF
many,.,TRBJ2-7,TRBV6-5,TGTGCCAGCAGTACAGGCGGGACAGCCTACGAGCAGTACTTC,CASSTGGTAYEQYF
.,.,TRBJ2-5,TRBV2,TGTGCCAGCAGCGCTACCGGGGAGACCCAGTACTTC,CASSATGETQYF
.,TRBD1,TRBJ1-2,TRBV12-3/TRBV12-4,TGTGCCAGCAGCCGCTACAGGGGCATGTATGGCTACACCTTC,CASSRYRGMYGYTF
many,TRBD1,TRBJ2-7,TRBV6-6,TGTGCCAGTTCAGACAGGGGTGTTTCCTACGAGCAGTACTTC,CASSDRGVSYEQYF
many,.,TRBJ2-3,TRBV12-3/TRBV12-4,TGTGCCAGCAGTCCTCAGGAGGCCAGGGCGCAGTATTTT,CASSPQEARAQYF
few,.,TRBJ2-7,TRBV6-5,TGTGCCAGCAGTTACCGGGCAGCCTACGAGCAGTACTTC,CASSYRAAYEQYF
many,.,TRBJ1-3,TRBV29-1,TGCAGCGCTCGGACCCGCTCTGGAAACACCATATATTTT,CSARTRSGNTIYF
.,.,TRBJ1-6,TRBV6-1,TGTGCCAGCAGTGAGACAAATAATTCACCCCTCCACTTT,CASSETNNSPLHF
many,.,TRBJ2-5,TRBV5-5,TGTGCCAGCAGCCGCCCGGGTCAAGAGACCCAGTACTTC,CASSRPGQETQYF
.,TRBD2,TRBJ2-3,TRBV4-1,TGCGCCAGCAGCCCTCCCATTAGCGGGGGGGCAGATACGCAGTATTTT,CASSPPISGGADTQYF
few,.,TRBJ2-7,TRBV10-3,TGTGCCATCAGTGAGTTCGCAGGGGAGTACGAGCAGTACTTC,CAISEFAGEYEQYF
.,.,TRBJ1-1,TRBV12-3/TRBV12-4,TGTGCCAGCACCAGACAGGCCTCGAACACTGAAGCTTTCTTT,CASTRQASNTEAFF
few,.,TRBJ1-5,TRBV4-1,TGCGCCAGCAGCCAAGGACATTCCAATAGCAATCAGCCCCAGCATTTT,CASSQGHSNSNQPQHF
few,TRBD2,TRBJ2-3,TRBV4-1,TGCGCCAGCAGCCCACGGACTAGCGGGGGGCCGACGTCCCTCGCAGGTACGCAGTATTTT,CASSPRTSGGPTSLAGTQYF
many,.,TRBJ2-5,TRBV7-2,TGTGCCAGCAGCTTAGTTGGGAGAGAGACCCAGTACTTC,CASSLVGRETQYF
.,.,TRBJ1-5,TRBV28,TGTGCCAGCAGTTTGGACCCGAGGATAGGTCAGCCCCAGCATTTT,CASSLDPRIGQPQHF
few,.,TRBJ2-1,TRBV7-2,TGTGCCAGCACGCGGGGTTCGAGCGATGAGCAGTTCTTC,CASTRGSSDEQFF
many,.,TRBJ1-1,TRBV5-5,TGTGCCAGCAGCGATAGCGCTGAAGCTTTCTTT,CASSDSAEAFF
many,TRBD2,TRBJ2-3,TRBV4-3,TGCGCCAGCAGCCAAGATCGTCCTAGCGGGGGAGCAGATACGCAGTATTTT,CASSQDRPSGGADTQYF
.,TRBD1,TRBJ1-2,TRBV7-9,TGTGCCAGCAGCTCCCGGGACAGGGCCTTTTATGGCTACACCTTC,CASSSRDRAFYGYTF
.,.,TRBJ1-2,TRBV20-1,TGCAGTGCTACAGGGTTACCTGGTTGG,CSATGLPGW
few,.,TRBJ1-5,TRBV12-3/TRBV12-4,TGTGCCAGCAGTTTAGACCCGGAGCAGCCCCAGCATTTT,CASSLDPEQPQHF
.,TRBD1,TRBJ1-2,TRBV20-1,TGCAGTGCTAGTTCCGGGACAGGGGGACGGTATGGCTACACCTTC,CSASSGTGGRYGYTF
.,.,TRBJ2-6,TRBV5-8,TGTGCCAGCAGCCCCGGTTGGTCTGGGGCCAACGTCCTGACTTTC,CASSPGWSGANVLTF
.,.,TRBJ2-3,TRBV9,TGTGCCAGCAGCGTAAGACTAGACGCGGCAGATACGCAGTATTTT,CASSVRLDAADTQYF
.,.,TRBJ2-7,TRBV5-6,TGTGCCAGCAGCCTGAGGAGCGGCGAGCAGTACTTC,CASSLRSGEQYF
many,.,TRBJ1-2,TRBV7-9,TGTGCCAGCAGCTTAGTCTCCCTTGGCTACACCTTC,CASSLVSLGYTF
many,.,TRBJ2-5,TRBV4-1,TGCGCCAGCAGCCGACAGCGGATTCGGGAGACCCAGTACTTC,CASSRQRIRETQYF
many,TRBD1,TRBJ2-2,TRBV11-2,TGTGCCAGCAGCTCACAGGGGACCGGGGAGCTGTTTTTT,CASSSQGTGELFF
.,.,TRBJ1-2,TRBV4-3,TGCGCCAGCAGCCAAGATTGGGGCAGGGAGAACTATGGCTACACCTTC,CASSQDWGRENYGYTF